The clone carrying this TCR beta chain was detected only a few times. This was the immunoSEQ v3 assay. Here immunoSEQ multiplex PCR was the method, and the copy in TCRdb shows in-frame clones only, minus some. The sample comprises approximately 18,000 clones, about 83% of which are singletons, and 2.2% rests with the top ten. This CDR3 contains 14 residues. CDR1 and CDR2 (germline): LNHDA, SQIVND (reference sequence). J lost 6 bases, V lost 5 bases, and 9 bases had no gene match. Time point meaning: pre-treatment sample, taken before nivolumab and TIL therapy. The data were obtained in a study of TIL therapy for anti-PD-1-resistant metastatic lung cancer.

The sample in question was blood, obtained at baseline. The chain recombines TRBV19 with TRBJ2-7; 8 nucleotides agree with TRBD1. The TCR was taken from a person aged 25 to 80 with non-small cell lung cancer. CDR3 loop: CASSSQGAPGEQYF. CDR3 DNA: TGTGCCAGTAGTTCCCAGGGGGCGCCGGGCGAGCAGTACTTC.